In its sample, the clone carrying this T cell receptor beta chain was seen once. What it recognizes is unknown. CDR1 is SEHNR and CDR2 is FQNEAQ in the germline V gene (reference sequence). The CDR3 covers 15 residues. J was trimmed by 5 bases and V by 2 bases; bases with no gene match: 8. The sample originates from a study of cytomegalovirus exposure and HLA in healthy donors. General study findings and limits: Cytomegalovirus association was assigned to some 160 TCR beta chains. Relative to equally common others, HLA-associated TCR beta chains showed greater clonal expansion in a later analysis. For TCR beta chains, V- and J-gene trimming was later linked to a missense DCLRE1C variant.

The PCR was carried out with 60 Vbeta primers and 13 Jbeta primers. Produced via immunoSEQ multiplex PCR; TCRdb's table is partial and in-frame only. The table includes roughly 160,000 clones, 60% to 80% detected once. The clonotype was recovered from a man aged 55 to 70 in good health and CMV-seronegative. The sequencing input was PBMCs. The V and J genes are TRBV7-9 and TRBJ2-5; TRBD2 agrees at 7 bases. CDR3 in amino acids: CASSLLGSSGETQYF. DNA for the CDR3: TGTGCCAGCAGCTTATTGGGATCTAGCGGTGAGACCCAGTACTTC.